This T cell receptor (beta chain) came from a study of cytomegalovirus exposure and HLA in healthy donors. There are 12 residues in the CDR3. Looked up from germline, CDR1 is SGHVS and CDR2 is FNYEAQ. V was clipped by 4 bases and J by 6 bases, with 7 bases between them. Study results and caveats: What a later analysis reportedly showed was that an Asian-associated ancestry cluster had fewer N-insertions than the 666-donor mean.

Regarding this clone: The antigen is not known.

PCR was performed using 60 Vbeta and 13 Jbeta primers. The assay was immunoSEQ multiplex PCR, and TCRdb's table has in-frame clones only and misses some. The sample has roughly 140,000 clones; approximately 79% are singletons. The chain is built from TRBV7-6 and TRBJ2-1; D might be TRBD2 (5 bases). Material: PBMCs. The receptor comes from a woman aged 45-60 years in good health and CMV-seropositive. This chain's CDR3 is CASSWTGNEQFF. CDR3 nucleotides: TGTGCCAGCAGCTGGACTGGCAATGAGCAGTTCTTC.